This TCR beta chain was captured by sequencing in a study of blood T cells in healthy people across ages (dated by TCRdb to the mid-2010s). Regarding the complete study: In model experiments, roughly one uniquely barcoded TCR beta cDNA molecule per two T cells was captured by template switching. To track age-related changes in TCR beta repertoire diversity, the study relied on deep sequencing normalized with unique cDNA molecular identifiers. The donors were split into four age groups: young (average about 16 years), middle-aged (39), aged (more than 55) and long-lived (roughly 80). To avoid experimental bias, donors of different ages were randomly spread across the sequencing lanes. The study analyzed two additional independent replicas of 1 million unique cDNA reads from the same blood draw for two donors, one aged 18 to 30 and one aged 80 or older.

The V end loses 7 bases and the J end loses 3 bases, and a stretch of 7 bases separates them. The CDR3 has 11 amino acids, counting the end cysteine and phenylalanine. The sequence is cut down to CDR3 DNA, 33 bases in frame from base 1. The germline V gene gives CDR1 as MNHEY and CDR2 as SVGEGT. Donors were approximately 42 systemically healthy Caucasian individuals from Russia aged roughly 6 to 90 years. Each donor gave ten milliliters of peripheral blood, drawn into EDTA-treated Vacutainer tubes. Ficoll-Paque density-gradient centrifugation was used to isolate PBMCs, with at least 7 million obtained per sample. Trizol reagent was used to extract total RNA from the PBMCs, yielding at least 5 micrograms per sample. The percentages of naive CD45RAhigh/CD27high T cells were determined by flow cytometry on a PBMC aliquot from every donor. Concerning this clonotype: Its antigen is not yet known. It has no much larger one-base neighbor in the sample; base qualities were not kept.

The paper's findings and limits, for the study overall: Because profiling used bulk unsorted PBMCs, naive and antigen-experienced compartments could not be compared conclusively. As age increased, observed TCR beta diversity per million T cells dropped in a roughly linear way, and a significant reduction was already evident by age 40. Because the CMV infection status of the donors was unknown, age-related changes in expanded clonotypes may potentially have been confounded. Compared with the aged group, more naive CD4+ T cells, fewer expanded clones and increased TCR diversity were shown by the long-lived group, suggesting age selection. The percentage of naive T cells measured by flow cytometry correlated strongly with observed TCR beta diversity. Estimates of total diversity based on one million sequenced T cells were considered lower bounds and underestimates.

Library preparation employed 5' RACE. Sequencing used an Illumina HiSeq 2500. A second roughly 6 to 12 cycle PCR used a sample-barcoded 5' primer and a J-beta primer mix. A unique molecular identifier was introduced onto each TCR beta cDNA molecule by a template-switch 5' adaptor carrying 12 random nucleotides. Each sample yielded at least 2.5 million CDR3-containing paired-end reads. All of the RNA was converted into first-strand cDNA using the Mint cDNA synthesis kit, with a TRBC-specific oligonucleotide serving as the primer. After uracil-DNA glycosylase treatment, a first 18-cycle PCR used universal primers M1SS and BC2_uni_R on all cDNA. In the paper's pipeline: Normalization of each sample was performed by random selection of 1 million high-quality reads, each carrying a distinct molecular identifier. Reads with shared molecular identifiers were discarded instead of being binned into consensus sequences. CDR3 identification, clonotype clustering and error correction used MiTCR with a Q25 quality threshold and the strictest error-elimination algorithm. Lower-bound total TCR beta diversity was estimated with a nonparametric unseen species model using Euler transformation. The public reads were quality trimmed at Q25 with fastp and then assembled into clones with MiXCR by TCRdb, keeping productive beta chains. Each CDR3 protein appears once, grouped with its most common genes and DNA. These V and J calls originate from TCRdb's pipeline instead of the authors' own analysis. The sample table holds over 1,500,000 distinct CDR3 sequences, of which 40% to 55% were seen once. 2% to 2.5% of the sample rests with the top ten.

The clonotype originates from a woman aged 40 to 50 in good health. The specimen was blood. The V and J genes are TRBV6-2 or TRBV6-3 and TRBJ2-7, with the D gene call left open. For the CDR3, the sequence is CASMVDYEQYF. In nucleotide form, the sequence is TGTGCCAGCATGGTGGACTACGAGCAGTACTTC.